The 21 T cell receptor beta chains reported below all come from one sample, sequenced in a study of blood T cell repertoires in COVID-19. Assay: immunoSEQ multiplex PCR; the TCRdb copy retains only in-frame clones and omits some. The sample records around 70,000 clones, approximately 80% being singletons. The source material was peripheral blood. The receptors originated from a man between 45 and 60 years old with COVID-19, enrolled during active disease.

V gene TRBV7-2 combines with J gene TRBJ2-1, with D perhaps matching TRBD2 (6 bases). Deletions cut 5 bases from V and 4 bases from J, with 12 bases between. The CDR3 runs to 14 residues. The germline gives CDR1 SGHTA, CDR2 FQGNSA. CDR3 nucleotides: TGTGCCAGCAGCCCCCGGGCGGGGTACAATGAGCAGTTCTTC. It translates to CASSPRAGYNEQFF.

As DNA, the CDR3 is TGTGCCACCAGTGACACGACAGGGTTGGGGGAGACCCAGTACTTC. Protein sequence: CATSDTTGLGETQYF. The J gene is TRBJ2-5, the V gene TRBV24-1; TRBD1 matches at 7 bases. CDR1 and CDR2 from the germline V gene are KGHDR and SFDVKD. Losses at the gene ends were 4 bases for V and 5 bases for J; bases not matched to a gene: 9. CDR3 length: 15 residues.

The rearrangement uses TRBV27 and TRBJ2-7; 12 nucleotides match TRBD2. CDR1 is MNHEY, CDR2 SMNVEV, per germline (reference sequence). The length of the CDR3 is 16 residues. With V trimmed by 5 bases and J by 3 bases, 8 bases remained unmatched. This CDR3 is CASSGHTSGRIYEQYF. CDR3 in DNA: TGTGCCAGCAGTGGACATACTAGCGGGAGGATCTACGAGCAGTACTTC.

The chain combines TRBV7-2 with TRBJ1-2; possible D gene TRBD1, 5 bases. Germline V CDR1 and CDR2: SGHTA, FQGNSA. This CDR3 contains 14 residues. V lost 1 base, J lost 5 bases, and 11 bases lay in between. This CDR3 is CASSLEGAIYGYTF. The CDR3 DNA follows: TGTGCCAGCAGCTTAGAAGGGGCAATATATGGCTACACCTTC.

CDR3 DNA sequence: TGCAGCGCCTTAGGGGGGGGCTCCTACGAGCAGTACTTC. Protein sequence: CSALGGGSYEQYF. The V gene is TRBV29-1, the J gene TRBJ2-7, with TRBD2 as a possible D gene (7 bases). CDR1 and CDR2 (germline): SQVTM, ANQGSEA. The CDR3 length is 13 residues. Trimming cost V 7 bases and J 0 bases, with 13 bases left between them.

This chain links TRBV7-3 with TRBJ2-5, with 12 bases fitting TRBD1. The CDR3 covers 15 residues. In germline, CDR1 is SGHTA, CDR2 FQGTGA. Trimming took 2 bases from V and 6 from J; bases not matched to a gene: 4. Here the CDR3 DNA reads TGTGCCAGCAGCTTAGGGACAGGGGGCTGGAAGACCCAGTACTTC. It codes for CASSLGTGGWKTQYF.

The CDR3 nucleotides are TGTGCCACGACAGGGTTGTACGAGCAGTACTTC. Its translation: CATTGLYEQYF. The J gene is TRBJ2-7, the V gene TRBV6-5; 7 bases line up with TRBD1. Germline assignment: CDR1 MNHEY and CDR2 SVGAGI. V lost 10 bases to trimming and J lost 4 bases; unmatched junction nucleotides: 4. This CDR3 is 11 amino acids long.

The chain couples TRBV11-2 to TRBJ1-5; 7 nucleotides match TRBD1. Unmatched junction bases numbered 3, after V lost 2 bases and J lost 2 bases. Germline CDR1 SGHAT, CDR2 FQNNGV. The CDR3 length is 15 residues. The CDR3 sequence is CASSLQGEGNQPQHF. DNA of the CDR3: TGTGCCAGCAGCTTACAGGGGGAGGGCAATCAGCCCCAGCATTTT.

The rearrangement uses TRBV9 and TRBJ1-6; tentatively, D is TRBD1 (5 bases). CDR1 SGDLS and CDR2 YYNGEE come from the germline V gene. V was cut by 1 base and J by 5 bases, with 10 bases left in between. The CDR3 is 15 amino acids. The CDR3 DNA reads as TGTGCCAGCAGCGTATCGGGGGGTGATAATTCACCCCTCCACTTT. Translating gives CASSVSGGDNSPLHF.

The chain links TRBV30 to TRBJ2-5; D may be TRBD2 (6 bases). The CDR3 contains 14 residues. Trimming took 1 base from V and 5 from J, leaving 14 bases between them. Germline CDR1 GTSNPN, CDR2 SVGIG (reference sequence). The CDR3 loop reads CAWSDGGGGETQYF. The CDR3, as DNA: TGTGCCTGGAGTGATGGGGGAGGAGGGGAGACCCAGTACTTC.

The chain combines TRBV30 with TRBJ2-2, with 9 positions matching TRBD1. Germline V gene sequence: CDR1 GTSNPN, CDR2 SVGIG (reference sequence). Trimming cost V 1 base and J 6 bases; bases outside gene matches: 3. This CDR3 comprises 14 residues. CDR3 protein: CAWSGTGVPGELFF. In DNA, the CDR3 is TGTGCCTGGAGTGGGACAGGGGTCCCCGGGGAGCTGTTTTTT.

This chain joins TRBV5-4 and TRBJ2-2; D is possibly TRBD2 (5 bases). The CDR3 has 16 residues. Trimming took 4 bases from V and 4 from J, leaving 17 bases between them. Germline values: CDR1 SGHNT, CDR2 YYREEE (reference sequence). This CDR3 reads CASSAGRLRSTGELFF. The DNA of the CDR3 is TGTGCCAGCAGCGCGGGCAGACTGAGGAGCACCGGGGAGCTGTTTTTT.

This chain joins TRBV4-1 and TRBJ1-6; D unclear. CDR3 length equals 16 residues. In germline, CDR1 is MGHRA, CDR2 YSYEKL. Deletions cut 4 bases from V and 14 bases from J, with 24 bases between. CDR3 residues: CASSRSGRGVIRALHF. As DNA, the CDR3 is TGCGCCAGCAGCCGGAGTGGACGGGGAGTAATTCGGGCCCTCCACTTT.

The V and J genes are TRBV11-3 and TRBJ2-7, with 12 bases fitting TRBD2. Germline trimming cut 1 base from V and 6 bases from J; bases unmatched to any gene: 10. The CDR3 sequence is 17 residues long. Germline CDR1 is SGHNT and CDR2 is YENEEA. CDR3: CASSLGLAGALNSEQYF. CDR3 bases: TGTGCCAGCAGCTTAGGACTAGCGGGAGCCCTCAATTCCGAGCAGTACTTC. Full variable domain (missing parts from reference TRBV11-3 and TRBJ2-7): EAGVVQSPRYKIIEKKQPVAFWCNPISGHNTLYWYLQNLGQGPELLIRYENEEAVDDSQLPKDRFSAERLKGVDSTLKIQPAELGDSAVYLCASSLGLAGALNSEQYFGPGTRLTVT.

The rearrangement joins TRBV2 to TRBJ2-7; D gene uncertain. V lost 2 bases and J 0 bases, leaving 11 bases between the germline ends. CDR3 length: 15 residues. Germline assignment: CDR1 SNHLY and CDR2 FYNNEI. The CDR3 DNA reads TGTGCCAGCAGTGAATCAGCCCCGGGCTCCTACGAGCAGTACTTC. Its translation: CASSESAPGSYEQYF.

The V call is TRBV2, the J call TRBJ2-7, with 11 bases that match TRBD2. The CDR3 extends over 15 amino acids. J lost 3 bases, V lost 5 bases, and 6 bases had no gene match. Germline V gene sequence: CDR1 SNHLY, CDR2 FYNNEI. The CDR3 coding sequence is TGTGCCAGCAGTTTTACTAGCGGGAGTTTCTACGAGCAGTACTTC. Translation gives CASSFTSGSFYEQYF.

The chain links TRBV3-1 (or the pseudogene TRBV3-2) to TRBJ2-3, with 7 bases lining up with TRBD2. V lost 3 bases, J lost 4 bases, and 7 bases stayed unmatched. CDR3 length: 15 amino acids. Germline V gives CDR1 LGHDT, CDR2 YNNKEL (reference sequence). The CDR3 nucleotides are TGTGCCAGCAGCCAGGGAGGGGCAGGGCCAGATACGCAGTATTTT. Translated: CASSQGGAGPDTQYF.

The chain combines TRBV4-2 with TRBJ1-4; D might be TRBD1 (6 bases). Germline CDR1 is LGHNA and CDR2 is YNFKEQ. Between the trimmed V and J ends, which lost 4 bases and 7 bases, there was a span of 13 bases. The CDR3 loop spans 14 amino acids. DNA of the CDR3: TGTGCCAGCAGCCCCGACAGGTTAATTGAAAAACTGTTTTTT. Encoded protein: CASSPDRLIEKLFF.

The CDR3 bases are TGCGCCAGCAGCCTCTTGGGTTTGGACAGGGGGCATGGCTACACCTTC. Translating gives CASSLLGLDRGHGYTF. The chain combines TRBV5-1 with TRBJ1-2, with TRBD1 matching over 11 bases. Germline CDR1 and CDR2: SGHRS and YFSETQ. The V gene end was trimmed by 4 bases and the J gene end by 6 bases; junction bases not matched to a gene: 11. CDR3 size: 16 residues.

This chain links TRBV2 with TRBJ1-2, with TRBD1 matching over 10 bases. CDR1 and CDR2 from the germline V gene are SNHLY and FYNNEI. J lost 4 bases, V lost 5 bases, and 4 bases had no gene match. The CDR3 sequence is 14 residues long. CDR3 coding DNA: TGTGCCAGCAGTACCGGGACAGGGGCCTATGGCTACACCTTC. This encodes CASSTGTGAYGYTF.

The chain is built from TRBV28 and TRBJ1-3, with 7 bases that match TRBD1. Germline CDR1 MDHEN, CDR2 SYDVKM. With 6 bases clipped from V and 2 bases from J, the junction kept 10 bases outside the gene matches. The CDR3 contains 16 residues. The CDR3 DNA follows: TGTGCCAGCAGCCCCCGGACAGGATACCCTGGAAACACCATATATTTT. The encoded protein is CASSPRTGYPGNTIYF.